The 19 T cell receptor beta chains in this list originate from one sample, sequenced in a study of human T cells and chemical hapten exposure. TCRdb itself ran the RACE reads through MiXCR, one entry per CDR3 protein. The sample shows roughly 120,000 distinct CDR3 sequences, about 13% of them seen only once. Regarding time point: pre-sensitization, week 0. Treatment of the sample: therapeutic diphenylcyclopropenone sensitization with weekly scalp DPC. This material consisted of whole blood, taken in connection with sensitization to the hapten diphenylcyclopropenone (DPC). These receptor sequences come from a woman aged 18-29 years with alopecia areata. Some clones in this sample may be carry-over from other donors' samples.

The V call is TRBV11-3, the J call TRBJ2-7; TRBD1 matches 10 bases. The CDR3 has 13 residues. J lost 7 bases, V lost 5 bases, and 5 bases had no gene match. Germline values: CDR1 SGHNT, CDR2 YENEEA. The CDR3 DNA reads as TGTGCCAGCAGCCCCGGGACAGGGGAAGAGCAGTACTTC. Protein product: CASSPGTGEEQYF.

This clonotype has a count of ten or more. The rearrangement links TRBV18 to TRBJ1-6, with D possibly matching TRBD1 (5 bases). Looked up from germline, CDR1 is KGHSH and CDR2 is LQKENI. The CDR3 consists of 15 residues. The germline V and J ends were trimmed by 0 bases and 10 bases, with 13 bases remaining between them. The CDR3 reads CASSPPGTTGSPLHF. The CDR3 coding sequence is TGTGCCAGCTCACCACCTGGGACCACGGGCTCACCCCTCCACTTT.

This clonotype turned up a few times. CDR3 bases: TGTGCCAGCAGCGTAGCGAGCGGGGGGGCCAGTGAGACCCAGTACTTC. Residues: CASSVASGGASETQYF. This rearrangement joins TRBV9 to TRBJ2-5, with TRBD2 identical over 10 bases. The CDR3 totals 16 residues. Germline assignment: CDR1 SGDLS and CDR2 YYNGEE. Trimming cost V 0 bases and J 5 bases; bases outside gene matches: 7.

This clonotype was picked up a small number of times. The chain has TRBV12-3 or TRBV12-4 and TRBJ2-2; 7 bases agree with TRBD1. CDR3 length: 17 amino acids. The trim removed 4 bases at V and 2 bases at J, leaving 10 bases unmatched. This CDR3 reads CASSWGVGQHNTGELFF. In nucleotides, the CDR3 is TGTGCCAGCAGTTGGGGAGTGGGACAGCATAACACCGGGGAGCTGTTTTTT.

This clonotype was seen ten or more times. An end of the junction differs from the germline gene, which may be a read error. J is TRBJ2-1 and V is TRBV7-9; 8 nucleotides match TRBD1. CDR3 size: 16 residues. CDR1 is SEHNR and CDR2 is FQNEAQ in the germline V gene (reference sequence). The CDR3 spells CASSLGDRSSYNEQFF. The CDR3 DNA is TGTGCCAGCAGTTTAGGGGACAGGAGCTCCTACAATGAGCAGTTCTTC.

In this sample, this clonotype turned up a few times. The CDR3 is CSSRYSRNTEAFF. The CDR3 coding sequence is TGCAGCTCACGTTACTCCCGGAACACTGAAGCTTTCTTT. The chain couples TRBV29-1 to TRBJ1-1; D gene ambiguous. The CDR3 is 13 residues long. From germline, CDR1 is SQVTM and CDR2 ANQGSEA. Trimming pared 8 bases from V and 1 base from J, leaving 14 bases between.

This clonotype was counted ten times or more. The CDR3 sequence is CSPGLAGEQFF. As DNA, the CDR3 is TGCAGCCCCGGACTAGCGGGAGAGCAGTTCTTC. The chain links TRBV29-1 to TRBJ2-1, with 12 bases matching TRBD2. Trimming at V came to 8 bases and at J to 10 bases, leaving 3 bases not matched to a gene. Germline-derived CDR1 and CDR2 are SQVTM and ANQGSEA. This CDR3 contains 11 residues.

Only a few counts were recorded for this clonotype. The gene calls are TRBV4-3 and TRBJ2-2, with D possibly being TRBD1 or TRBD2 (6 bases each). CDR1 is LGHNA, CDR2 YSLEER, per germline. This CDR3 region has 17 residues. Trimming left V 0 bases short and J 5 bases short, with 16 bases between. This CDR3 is CASSQDLPGARTGELFF. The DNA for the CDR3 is TGCGCCAGCAGCCAAGATCTACCGGGGGCGCGAACCGGGGAGCTGTTTTTT.

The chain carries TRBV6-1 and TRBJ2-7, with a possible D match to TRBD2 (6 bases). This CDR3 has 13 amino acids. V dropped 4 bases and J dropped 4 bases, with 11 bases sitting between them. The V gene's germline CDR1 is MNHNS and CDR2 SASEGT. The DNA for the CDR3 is TGTGCCAGCAGTGCAGGACTAAGGTACGAGCAGTACTTC. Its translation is CASSAGLRYEQYF.

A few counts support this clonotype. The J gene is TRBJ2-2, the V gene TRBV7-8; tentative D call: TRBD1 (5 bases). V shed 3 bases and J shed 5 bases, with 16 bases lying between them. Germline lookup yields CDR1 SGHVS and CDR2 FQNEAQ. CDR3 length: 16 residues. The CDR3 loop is CASSFPQGIGTGELFF. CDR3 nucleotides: TGTGCCAGCAGCTTCCCCCAGGGTATTGGAACCGGGGAGCTGTTTTTT.

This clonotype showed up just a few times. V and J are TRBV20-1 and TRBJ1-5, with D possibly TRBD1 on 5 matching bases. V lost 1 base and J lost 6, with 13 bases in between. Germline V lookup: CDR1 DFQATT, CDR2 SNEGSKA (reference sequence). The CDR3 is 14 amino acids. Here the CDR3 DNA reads TGCAGTGCTAGAGGGACTTCGGGGGGTCAGCCCCAGCATTTT. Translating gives CSARGTSGGQPQHF.

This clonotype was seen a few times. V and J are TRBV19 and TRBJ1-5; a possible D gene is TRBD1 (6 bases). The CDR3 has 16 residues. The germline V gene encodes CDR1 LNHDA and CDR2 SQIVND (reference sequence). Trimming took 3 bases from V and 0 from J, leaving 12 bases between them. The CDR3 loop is CASSMGGWYSNQPQHF. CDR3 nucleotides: TGTGCCAGTAGTATGGGGGGCTGGTATAGCAATCAGCCCCAGCATTTT.

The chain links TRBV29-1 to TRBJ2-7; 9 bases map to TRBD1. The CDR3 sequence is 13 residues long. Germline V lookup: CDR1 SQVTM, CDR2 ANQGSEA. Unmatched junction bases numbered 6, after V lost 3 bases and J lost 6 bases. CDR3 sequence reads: CSVEGQGRSEQYF. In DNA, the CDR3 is TGCAGCGTTGAGGGACAGGGTAGAAGCGAGCAGTACTTC.

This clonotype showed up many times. The CDR3: CASSSLGGGYNEQFF. The CDR3 bases are TGTGCCAGCAGCTCCCTCGGCGGGGGCTACAATGAGCAGTTCTTC. The chain combines TRBV7-2 with TRBJ2-1; 7 bases are shared with TRBD2. Unmatched junction bases numbered 6, after V lost 4 bases and J lost 3 bases. CDR3 size: 15 residues. The germline CDR1 and CDR2 sequences are SGHTA and FQGNSA.

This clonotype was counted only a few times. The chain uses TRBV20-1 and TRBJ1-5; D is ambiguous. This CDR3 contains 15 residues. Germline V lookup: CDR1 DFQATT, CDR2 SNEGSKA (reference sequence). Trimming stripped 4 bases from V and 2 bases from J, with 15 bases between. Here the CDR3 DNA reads TGCAGTGCTATAACCCCAGGTGGAGGCAATCAGCCCCAGCATTTT. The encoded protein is CSAITPGGGNQPQHF.

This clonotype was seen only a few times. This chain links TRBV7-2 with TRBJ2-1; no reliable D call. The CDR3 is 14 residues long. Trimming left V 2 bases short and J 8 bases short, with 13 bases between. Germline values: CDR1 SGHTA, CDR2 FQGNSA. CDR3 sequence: CASSLSHAVYEQFF. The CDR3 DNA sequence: TGTGCCAGCAGCTTAAGTCATGCGGTCTATGAGCAGTTCTTC. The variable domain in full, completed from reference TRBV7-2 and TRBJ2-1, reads GAGVSQSPSNKVTEKGKDVELRCDPISGHTALYWYRQSLGQGLEFLIYFQGNSAPDKSGLPSDRFSAERTGGSVSTLTIQRTQQEDSAVYLCASSLSHAVYEQFFGPGTRLTVL.

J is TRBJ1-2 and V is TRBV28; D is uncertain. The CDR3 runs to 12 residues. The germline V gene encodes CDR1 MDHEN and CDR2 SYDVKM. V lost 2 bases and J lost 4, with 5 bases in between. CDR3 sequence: CASSLETYGYTF. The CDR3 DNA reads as TGTGCCAGCAGTTTAGAAACCTATGGCTACACCTTC.

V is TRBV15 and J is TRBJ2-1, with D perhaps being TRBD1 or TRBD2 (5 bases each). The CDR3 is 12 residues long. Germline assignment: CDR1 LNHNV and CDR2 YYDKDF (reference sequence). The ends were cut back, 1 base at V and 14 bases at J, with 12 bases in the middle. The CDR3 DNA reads TGTGCCACCAGCAGAGCAGGGCAGGGAGAGTTCTTC. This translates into CATSRAGQGEFF.

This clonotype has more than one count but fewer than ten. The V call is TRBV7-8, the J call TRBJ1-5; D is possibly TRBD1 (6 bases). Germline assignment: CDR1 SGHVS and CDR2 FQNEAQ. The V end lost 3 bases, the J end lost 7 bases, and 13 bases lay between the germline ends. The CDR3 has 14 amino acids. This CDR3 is CASSLQGINQPQHF. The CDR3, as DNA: TGTGCCAGCAGCTTGCAGGGGATTAACCAGCCCCAGCATTTT.